This T cell receptor (beta chain) was sequenced in a study of CD8 T cells in Susac syndrome. Reverse transcription used about 0.45 to 1 ug RNA and random hexamers. Using its own MiXCR run on the immunoSEQ multiplex PCR reads, TCRdb lists one record per CDR3 protein. The sample lists roughly 110,000 distinct CDR3 sequences; approximately 94% were seen once. Between the trimmed V and J ends, which lost 2 bases and 4 bases, there was a span of 9 bases. CDR3 length: 13 amino acids. From germline, CDR1 is SQVTM and CDR2 ANQGSEA. The sequencing sample was made of CD8+ T cells from PBMCs. This chain connects TRBV29-1 to TRBJ1-3; no reliable D call. The sequence derives from a human donor with Susac syndrome. CDR3 in amino acids: CSVESPDGNTIYF. The CDR3 DNA reads as TGCAGCGTTGAATCTCCGGACGGAAACACCATATATTTT.